The TCR beta chain described here comes from a study of graft-versus-host responses after intestinal transplantation. About the research overall: Every transplant recipient was induced with anti-thymocyte globulin, then maintained on tacrolimus and steroids for around 3 years.

CDR3 size: 14 residues. With V trimmed by 3 bases and J by 4 bases, 5 bases remained unmatched. Germline V gene data show CDR1 as MGHDK and CDR2 as SYGVNS. Profiling relied on immunoSEQ multiplex PCR, and the TCRdb table lists in-frame clones only, not all of them. The sample consists of roughly 38,000 clones, nearly 95% of them appearing once. Remarks on this clone: Its antigen remains unidentified.

The study's findings and limits: Early after transplant, HvG declines were associated with peak levels of circulating GvH clones. GvH clones were found in recipient marrow; some appeared first in ileum or blood. Where graft-donor T cell macrochimerism was present, patients had high graft-versus-host to host-versus-graft clonal ratios in allografts.

The chain has TRBV25-1 and TRBJ1-2; 7 nucleotides agree with TRBD1. This clonotype originated in a human donor who was the organ donor for an intestinal transplant. Material: unstimulated CD8+ T cells sorted from spleen or lymph node cells, obtained before transplant. In DNA, the CDR3 is TGTGCCAGCAGTGAGCTGGGACAGCTCTATGGCTACACCTTC. It is translated as CASSELGQLYGYTF.